The entry that follows covers one T cell receptor beta chain sequence. Per germline, CDR1 SGHTA and CDR2 FQGTGA. The CDR3 covers 14 residues. Trimming shortened V by 2 bases and J by 7 bases, and 11 bases separated the two germline ends. These data originate in a study of brain metastases from non-small cell lung cancer. The repertoire was sequenced with immunoSEQ multiplex PCR; TCRdb's copy has only in-frame clones and lacks some. The sample records 2,000 to 3,000 clones, 86% being singletons. The specimen was tumor-adjacent normal tissue. V and J are TRBV7-3 and TRBJ2-2; D may be TRBD1 (5 bases). The TCR was taken from a donor at least 40 years old with non-small cell lung cancer. The CDR3 loop reads CASSLGARGGELFF. CDR3 bases: TGTGCCAGCAGCTTAGGGGCCAGAGGCGGGGAGCTGTTTTTT.